The present TCR beta chain was sequenced within a study of T-cell reconstitution after alpha-beta-depleted transplantation in children. Study conclusions and caveats: Expanded graft clones numbering several hundred reportedly gave rise to alpha-beta T cells about two months after transplant. By one year post-transplant, T-cell counts and diversity largely arose from T cells that were newly produced. High day-60 TCRbeta diversity in some patients came from surviving recipient T cells and thymic progenitors.

The ends lost 3 bases at V and 2 bases at J; junction bases unmatched: 10. The CDR3 contains 17 residues. Germline-derived CDR1 and CDR2 are KGHDR and SFDVKD. The library targeted TCRbeta and was prepared with unique molecular identifiers. Each CDR3 protein gets one entry after TCRdb re-called the PCR reads with MiXCR. The sample consists of about a million distinct CDR3 sequences, around 30% of them appearing once. On this clonotype itself: Its antigen is unknown.

This TCR was recovered from a boy younger than two who had a stem cell transplant for SCID, so the T cells may come from the graft donor. The J gene is TRBJ2-7, the V gene TRBV24-1, with 9 bases lining up with TRBD1. The material was PBMCs, mostly from graft donor cells, obtained 360 days after TCRalphabeta/CD19-depleted stem cell transplant. The CDR3 reads CATSDPWGQGPAYEQYF. Here the CDR3 DNA reads TGTGCCACCAGTGATCCCTGGGGACAGGGACCTGCCTACGAGCAGTACTTC.